This TCR beta chain is drawn from a study of shared clonotypes between healthy human individuals. Notes on the study in general: Represented diversity, genetic and exposure-history alike, was limited by few donors.

As to this clone: Its antigen is still unknown.

This CDR3 contains 15 residues. Germline loops: CDR1 SGHRS, CDR2 YFSETQ. V shed 2 bases, J shed 3 bases, and the junction held 5 bases outside the gene matches. Repertoires were generated with immunoSEQ multiplex PCR, while TCRdb's copy carries only in-frame clones and drops some. The table lists approximately 1.4 million clones, 98% of them singletons. Sequencing was carried out using naive CD4+ T cells sorted from blood. The subset here: CD45RA+ positively selected. This TCR came from a man in his thirties or forties in good health. The chain employs TRBV5-1 and TRBJ2-7, with 10 positions matching TRBD2. This CDR3 reads CASSFQAGGNYEQYF. Here the CDR3 DNA reads TGCGCCAGCAGCTTTCAAGCGGGGGGGAACTACGAGCAGTACTTC.